The next 32 T cell receptor beta chains were all read from a single sample in a study of siplizumab effects on memory and regulatory T cells. TCRdb keeps only in-frame clones here, not all; method: immunoSEQ multiplex PCR. The sample includes some 100,000 clones, around 93% of them seen just once. The sequencing sample was made of non-Treg CD4+ T cells sorted from blood. These receptors were collected from a human donor in good health.

The genes are TRBV6-5 and TRBJ2-7; 9 bases match TRBD1. CDR1 and CDR2 (germline): MNHEY, SVGAGI. The CDR3 has 15 amino acids. The J segment lost 2 bases and the V segment lost 6 bases, leaving 8 bases of the junction unmatched. The CDR3 spells CASRRDREYPYEQYF. CDR3 nucleotide sequence: TGTGCCAGCAGGCGGGACAGGGAATACCCCTACGAGCAGTACTTC.

V usage is TRBV18 and J usage is TRBJ2-3, with 9 bases fitting TRBD1. CDR3 length: 15 residues. V was pared by 6 bases and J by 4 bases, with 8 bases of the junction left unmatched. The germline CDR1 and CDR2 sequences are KGHSH and LQKENI. The CDR3 DNA reads as TGTGCCAGCTCCCCCGGGACAGGGCAGTCAGATACGCAGTATTTT. The encoded protein is CASSPGTGQSDTQYF.

The rearrangement uses TRBV5-1 and TRBJ2-7, with 9 nucleotides matching TRBD2. The J segment lost 2 bases and the V segment lost 2 bases, leaving 8 bases of the junction unmatched. The germline gives CDR1 SGHRS, CDR2 YFSETQ. CDR3 length equals 16 residues. CDR3 DNA: TGCGCCAGCAGCTTCGGTAGCGGGGGAGCAACCTACGAGCAGTACTTC. As protein: CASSFGSGGATYEQYF.

V is TRBV20-1 and J is TRBJ2-3; possible D gene TRBD2, 5 bases. Germline CDR1 is DFQATT and CDR2 is SNEGSKA (reference sequence). V was clipped by 6 bases and J by 2 bases, with 6 bases between them. CDR3 length: 11 amino acids. This CDR3 is CSALATDTQYF. The CDR3 DNA reads TGCAGTGCCCTAGCCACAGATACGCAGTATTTT.

The J gene is TRBJ2-1, the V gene TRBV5-4, with 9 positions matching TRBD2. With 5 bases clipped from V and 6 bases from J, the junction kept 0 bases outside the gene matches. CDR1 is SGHNT, CDR2 YYREEE, per germline (reference sequence). The CDR3 length is 12 residues. The CDR3 DNA reads as TGTGCCAGCAGGACTAGCGGCAATGAGCAGTTCTTC. Translated, it gives CASRTSGNEQFF.

The chain carries TRBV5-5 and TRBJ2-7; D call uncertain. The V gene lost 5 bases and the J gene lost 4 bases, with 10 bases spanning the gap. Germline loops: CDR1 SGHKS, CDR2 YYEKEE (reference sequence). This CDR3 is 12 amino acids long. CDR3 protein: CASSLPAYEQYF. DNA of the CDR3: TGTGCCAGCAGTTTGCCTGCTTACGAGCAGTACTTC.

The chain combines TRBV7-2 with TRBJ2-1, with 10 nucleotides matching TRBD2. With 0 bases clipped from V and 2 bases from J, the junction kept 1 base outside the gene matches. CDR1 and CDR2 from the germline V gene are SGHTA and FQGNSA. The CDR3 length is 16 residues. The CDR3 bases are TGTGCCAGCAGCTTAGCTAGCGGGGGGCCCTACAATGAGCAGTTCTTC. It codes for CASSLASGGPYNEQFF.

The genes are TRBV7-3 and TRBJ2-1; 13 bases align to TRBD2. The J segment lost 9 bases and the V segment lost 0 bases, leaving 2 bases of the junction unmatched. Germline CDR1 and CDR2: SGHTA and FQGTGA. There are 15 residues in the CDR3. The CDR3 protein is CASSLTGTSGVEQFF. The CDR3 region has the DNA TGTGCCAGCAGCTTAACAGGGACTAGCGGGGTTGAGCAGTTCTTC.

CDR3 nucleotide sequence: TGTGCTAGTGGTTTGGCCGATCTAAAGACCCAGTACTTC. Protein sequence: CASGLADLKTQYF. The J gene is TRBJ2-5, the V gene TRBV12-5; D is ambiguous. Trimming removed 1 base at V and 6 bases at J, with 9 bases between. The CDR3 consists of 13 residues. Per the germline V gene, CDR1 is LGHNT and CDR2 is FRNRAP. The full variable domain, its missing parts supplied by reference TRBV12-5 and TRBJ2-5, is DARVTQTPRHKVTEMGQEVTMRCQPILGHNTVFWYRQTMMQGLELLAYFRNRAPLDDSGMPKDRFSAEMPDATLATLKIQPSEPRDSAVYFCASGLADLKTQYFGPGTRLLVL.

The J gene is TRBJ1-5, the V gene TRBV27, with 8 bases that match TRBD1. Per germline, CDR1 MNHEY and CDR2 SMNVEV (reference sequence). The V and J ends lost 3 bases and 2 bases, in that order; junction bases with no gene match: 6. The CDR3 extends over 16 amino acids. The CDR3 bases are TGTGCCAGCAGTTTCACAGGGGGGTCGGGCAATCAGCCCCAGCATTTT. Its translation: CASSFTGGSGNQPQHF.

V usage is TRBV19 and J usage is TRBJ2-7; tentatively, D is TRBD2 (5 bases). V lost 1 base and J 0 bases, leaving 10 bases between the germline ends. Germline values: CDR1 LNHDA, CDR2 SQIVND (reference sequence). The CDR3 runs to 15 residues. DNA of the CDR3: TGTGCCAGTAGTATAGGCGGGTTCAGCTCCTACGAGCAGTACTTC. It codes for CASSIGGFSSYEQYF.

This sequence joins TRBV5-1 and TRBJ1-1, with D hard to call. The V gene lost 3 bases and the J gene lost 4 bases, with 7 bases spanning the gap. CDR1 and CDR2 (germline): SGHRS, YFSETQ. This CDR3 spans 12 amino acids. As DNA, the CDR3 is TGCGCCAGCAGCTGGGAGGGCACTGAAGCTTTCTTT. Translating it yields CASSWEGTEAFF.

This clone was seen only once. The genes are TRBV10-3 and TRBJ2-5; TRBD1 matches at 8 bases. TRBJ2-7 explains the end of the DNA better; the J call may be wrong. Germline-derived CDR1 and CDR2 are ENHRY and SYGVKD. The CDR3 covers 14 residues. The CDR3 is CATTPGTGYYEQYF. CDR3 DNA: TGTGCCACAACCCCCGGGACAGGATACTACGAGCAGTACTTC.

This chain links TRBV7-2 with TRBJ1-2; D gene unclear. This CDR3 has 13 residues. Deletions cut 5 bases from V and 2 bases from J, with 9 bases between. Germline V lookup: CDR1 SGHTA, CDR2 FQGNSA. CDR3 sequence: CASSPQWNYGYTF. DNA for the CDR3: TGTGCCAGCAGCCCACAGTGGAACTATGGCTACACCTTC.

The chain employs TRBV6-6 and TRBJ1-2, with D hard to call. V was cut by 2 bases and J by 3 bases, with 10 bases left in between. The germline gives CDR1 MNHNY, CDR2 SVGAGI (reference sequence). CDR3 length equals 14 residues. This CDR3 reads CASSYRQVDYGYTF. The CDR3 DNA is TGTGCCAGCAGTTACAGGCAGGTGGACTATGGCTACACCTTC.

The chain employs TRBV19 and TRBJ2-2, with D unresolved. The CDR3 has 13 residues. Germline V gene lookup returns CDR1 LNHDA and CDR2 SQIVND (reference sequence). V lost 3 bases to trimming and J lost 9 bases, with 11 bases between them. The CDR3 loop reads CASSMEFWRELFF. The CDR3 DNA reads TGTGCCAGTAGTATGGAGTTTTGGCGGGAGCTGTTTTTT.

The rearrangement uses TRBV27 and TRBJ2-3, with D unclear. The CDR3 is made up of 15 amino acids. Germline lookup yields CDR1 MNHEY and CDR2 SMNVEV (reference sequence). Trimming shortened V by 5 bases and J by 3 bases, and 15 bases separated the two germline ends. The CDR3 loop is CASSLGRAWTDTQYF. In DNA, the CDR3 is TGTGCCAGCAGTCTGGGCCGCGCGTGGACAGATACGCAGTATTTT.

This chain joins TRBV6-5 and TRBJ2-7, with TRBD1 as a possible D gene (6 bases). Germline values: CDR1 MNHEY, CDR2 SVGAGI. V gave up 1 base and J gave up 9 bases, with 7 bases separating them. The CDR3 runs to 11 residues. CDR3 nucleotide sequence: TGTGCCAGCAGTTACTTAGGGGGGCAGTACTTC. It codes for CASSYLGGQYF.

The rearrangement uses TRBV5-4 and TRBJ2-7; D tentatively fits TRBD1 or TRBD2 (5 bases each). Germline-derived CDR1 and CDR2 are SGHNT and YYREEE (reference sequence). V lost 1 base and J 7 bases, leaving 15 bases between the germline ends. The CDR3 has 14 residues. The CDR3 sequence is CASSLRDPNGEQYF. CDR3 sequence (DNA): TGTGCCAGCAGCTTGCGGGACCCCAATGGGGAGCAGTACTTC.

The chain has TRBV7-9 and TRBJ2-1; no definite D call. Trimming pared 2 bases from V and 5 bases from J, leaving 16 bases between. CDR3 length: 16 amino acids. Germline V CDR1 and CDR2: SEHNR, FQNEAQ (reference sequence). The CDR3 loop is CASSLTLEKANNEQFF. The CDR3, as DNA: TGTGCCAGCAGCTTAACTCTCGAGAAGGCCAACAATGAGCAGTTCTTC.

The V gene is TRBV18, the J gene TRBJ2-1, with 11 nucleotides matching TRBD2. Trimming at V came to 3 bases and at J to 5 bases, leaving 3 bases not matched to a gene. Per the germline V gene, CDR1 is KGHSH and CDR2 is LQKENI. CDR3 length equals 15 residues. CDR3 DNA sequence: TGTGCCAGCTCACCCCTAGCGGGGGGAGACAATGAGCAGTTCTTC. Its protein product is CASSPLAGGDNEQFF.

The rearrangement links TRBV9 to TRBJ2-3; D uncertain. Per the germline V gene, CDR1 is SGDLS and CDR2 is YYNGEE. Trimming stripped 7 bases from V and 0 bases from J, with 12 bases between. The CDR3 sequence is 14 residues long. CDR3 amino acids: CASARPTSTDTQYF. CDR3 bases: TGTGCCAGCGCGAGACCAACTAGCACAGATACGCAGTATTTT.

This rearrangement joins TRBV5-6 to TRBJ2-3; 12 bases are a match to TRBD2. Unmatched junction bases numbered 1, after V lost 4 bases and J lost 4 bases. From germline, CDR1 is SGHDT and CDR2 YYEEEE. This CDR3 spans 14 amino acids. The CDR3 DNA is TGTGCCAGCAGCGCTAGCGGGGGGGCAGATACGCAGTATTTT. This codes for CASSASGGADTQYF. Looking up the rest from reference TRBV5-6 and TRBJ2-3 gives the full variable domain: DAGVTQSPTHLIKTRGQQVTLRCSPKSGHDTVSWYQQALGQGPQFIFQYYEEEERQRGNFPDRFSGHQFPNYSSELNVNALLLGDSALYLCASSASGGADTQYFGPGTRLTVL.

The CDR3 loop is CASSLATSGGAFSKDTQYF. The CDR3, as DNA: TGTGCCAGCAGCTTAGCTACTAGCGGGGGGGCCTTTTCAAAAGATACGCAGTATTTT. V gene TRBV11-2 combines with J gene TRBJ2-3; the match to TRBD2 covers 13 bases. Unmatched junction bases numbered 12, after V lost 1 base and J lost 5 bases. Germline loops: CDR1 SGHAT, CDR2 FQNNGV. This CDR3 has 19 residues.

The count of this clone is one. The V call is TRBV6-1, the J call TRBJ1-5; 9 bases are a match to TRBD1. This CDR3 is 15 amino acids long. Trimming at V came to 8 bases and at J to 4 bases, leaving 9 bases not matched to a gene. Germline lookup yields CDR1 MNHNS and CDR2 SASEGT. CDR3 in DNA: TGTGCCAGCTTCACCGGGACAGGGCGTAATCAGCCCCAGCATTTT. Amino acid sequence: CASFTGTGRNQPQHF.

The chain is built from TRBV19 and TRBJ1-5; TRBD1 might be the D (6 bases). V lost 4 bases and J 4 bases, leaving 8 bases between the germline ends. The V gene's germline CDR1 is LNHDA and CDR2 SQIVND (reference sequence). The CDR3 has 13 amino acids. CDR3 bases: TGTGCCAGTAGTAGGCAGGGGAATCAGCCCCAGCATTTT. Translating gives CASSRQGNQPQHF.

The CDR3 protein is CASSLGLGGPTYEQYF. The CDR3 DNA reads as TGCGCCAGCAGCTTGGGACTAGGGGGGCCCACCTACGAGCAGTACTTC. The chain links TRBV5-1 to TRBJ2-7; D may be TRBD1 or TRBD2 (6 bases each). Germline CDR1 and CDR2: SGHRS and YFSETQ. The CDR3 extends over 16 amino acids. Trimming removed 0 bases from V and 2 bases from J, with 15 bases in between.

The chain uses TRBV2 and TRBJ2-5; D may be TRBD2 (6 bases). Trimming removed 2 bases at V and 3 bases at J, with 13 bases between. Germline CDR1 is SNHLY and CDR2 is FYNNEI. This CDR3 is 15 amino acids long. The CDR3 bases are TGTGCCAGCAGTGAACCAGCGGCGGGGAAAGAGACCCAGTACTTC. Encoded protein: CASSEPAAGKETQYF.

The chain recombines TRBV19 with TRBJ2-7; D is perhaps TRBD1 (6 bases). This CDR3 region has 13 residues. Between the trimmed V and J ends, which lost 8 bases and 0 bases, there was a span of 11 bases. Germline assignment: CDR1 LNHDA and CDR2 SQIVND (reference sequence). CDR3 sequence: CASGNRASYEQYF. In nucleotides, the CDR3 is TGTGCCAGTGGGAACAGGGCCTCCTACGAGCAGTACTTC.

This clone is a singleton in its sample. The same CDR3 arises from other DNA sequences in this sample as well. J is TRBJ1-3 and V is TRBV7-9; D is ambiguous. The CDR3 sequence is 14 residues long. V was shortened by 5 bases and J by 0 bases, with 8 bases between the two germline ends. Germline CDR1 reads SEHNR; CDR2 reads FQNEAQ (reference sequence). The CDR3 DNA reads TGTGCCAGCAGCCTTGGGGTCTCTGGAAACACCATATATTTT. This translates into CASSLGVSGNTIYF.

The chain is built from TRBV28 and TRBJ2-2; D may be TRBD1 (5 bases). CDR1 and CDR2 (germline): MDHEN, SYDVKM. The CDR3 is 13 amino acids. Trimming took off 6 bases at V and 3 bases at J, with 8 bases between the two ends. CDR3 amino acids: CASSPTDTGELFF. CDR3 nucleotide sequence: TGTGCCAGCAGCCCGACAGACACCGGGGAGCTGTTTTTT.

The J gene is TRBJ2-1, the V gene TRBV29-1; 13 nucleotides match TRBD2. There are 11 residues in the CDR3. Trimming at V came to 8 bases and at J to 16 bases, leaving 8 bases not matched to a gene. Germline V gives CDR1 SQVTM, CDR2 ANQGSEA. CDR3 sequence reads: CSFTSGGAKFF. CDR3 DNA sequence: TGCAGCTTTACTAGCGGGGGGGCGAAATTCTTC.